These 32 T cell receptor beta chains share one sample of origin, sequenced in a study of blood T cell repertoires in COVID-19. Method: immunoSEQ multiplex PCR; TCRdb's copy keeps in-frame clones and lacks some. The table lists 200,000 to 250,000 clones, roughly nine tenths of them singletons. Sequenced: peripheral blood. The receptors were sampled from a woman aged 45-59 years with acute or convalescent COVID-19.

The genes are TRBV11-3 and TRBJ2-5; a possible D gene is TRBD2 (5 bases). The V and J ends lost 5 bases and 2 bases respectively, with 18 bases between them. Germline V CDR1 and CDR2: SGHNT, YENEEA. The CDR3 covers 16 residues. CDR3 nucleotide sequence: TGTGCCAGCAGCCCCGGTGTTAGGACTGATCAAGAGACCCAGTACTTC. As protein: CASSPGVRTDQETQYF.

The chain employs TRBV19 and TRBJ1-1; possible D gene TRBD1, 6 bases. This CDR3 comprises 14 residues. The V end was cut by 1 base, the J end by 1 base, with 7 bases between. CDR1 is LNHDA and CDR2 is SQIVND in the germline V gene (reference sequence). The CDR3 sequence is CASSIGDKNTEAFF. Here the CDR3 DNA reads TGTGCCAGTAGTATAGGGGACAAGAACACTGAAGCTTTCTTT.

On this clone: This specimen includes other DNA sequences encoding the same CDR3. The genes are TRBV5-4 and TRBJ1-3; D call uncertain. CDR1 and CDR2 from the germline V gene are SGHNT and YYREEE (reference sequence). V lost 0 bases and J lost 1, with 5 bases in between. CDR3 length: 14 residues. The CDR3 loop is CASSLGGSGNTIYF. CDR3 nucleotide sequence: TGTGCCAGCAGCTTGGGAGGGTCTGGAAACACCATATATTTT.

The CDR3 region is CASSLGLAGFF. The CDR3 region has the DNA TGTGCCAGCAGTTTGGGACTAGCGGGATTCTTC. The chain recombines TRBV6-2 or TRBV6-3 with TRBJ2-1, with 13 bases fitting TRBD2. Germline trimming cut 4 bases from V and 16 bases from J; bases unmatched to any gene: 1. CDR3 length: 11 residues. Per germline, CDR1 MNHEY and CDR2 SVGEGT.

The genes are TRBV6-6 and TRBJ1-1; D call uncertain. From germline, CDR1 is MNHNY and CDR2 SVGAGI (reference sequence). The CDR3 has 13 amino acids. V gave up 5 bases and J gave up 0 bases, with 7 bases separating them. The CDR3 DNA follows: TGTGCCAGCAGTACCTACTTGAACACTGAAGCTTTCTTT. Amino acid sequence: CASSTYLNTEAFF.

The chain joins TRBV3-1 (or the pseudogene TRBV3-2) to TRBJ2-1, with D perhaps TRBD1 (7 bases). The CDR3 length is 16 residues. With 2 bases removed from V and 7 bases from J, the gap between germline ends came to 18 bases. Germline V gives CDR1 LGHDT, CDR2 YNNKEL (reference sequence). The CDR3 bases are TGTGCCAGCAGCCAACCCCCTCAACCAGGGGGGAATGAGCAGTTCTTC. This sequence encodes CASSQPPQPGGNEQFF.

The J gene is TRBJ1-2, the V gene TRBV29-1; D possibly corresponds to TRBD1 (5 bases). The V and J ends lost 2 bases and 2 bases respectively, with 12 bases between them. The CDR3 totals 14 residues. In germline, CDR1 is SQVTM, CDR2 ANQGSEA. CDR3 nucleotide sequence: TGCAGCGTTGAAAGGGCAGGGCGGAACTATGGCTACACCTTC. Translated, it gives CSVERAGRNYGYTF.

The genes are TRBV5-4 and TRBJ1-4, with D possibly matching TRBD1 (6 bases). CDR1 is SGHNT and CDR2 is YYREEE in the germline V gene (reference sequence). The CDR3 covers 14 residues. Trimming left V 4 bases short and J 3 bases short, with 10 bases between. The chain's CDR3 is CASSQTGSNEKLFF. Written as DNA, the CDR3 is TGTGCCAGCAGCCAGACAGGTTCTAATGAAAAACTGTTTTTT.

This clone was seen only a few times. The chain combines TRBV7-9 with TRBJ2-7, with D possibly being TRBD2 (7 bases). Trimming removed 1 base from V and 2 bases from J, with 9 bases in between. This CDR3 contains 14 residues. Germline-derived CDR1 and CDR2 are SEHNR and FQNEAQ (reference sequence). Written as DNA, the CDR3 is TGTGCCAGCAGCTTAGTGCGGGGGCCCTACGAGCAGTACTTC. Translated: CASSLVRGPYEQYF.

The chain couples TRBV2 to TRBJ2-2; D ambiguous. Germline CDR1 is SNHLY and CDR2 is FYNNEI. The CDR3 totals 13 residues. Trimming took 8 bases from V and 3 from J, leaving 10 bases between them. CDR3 nucleotides: TGTGCCAGCTCGACAATCGACACCGGGGAGCTGTTTTTT. Its translation is CASSTIDTGELFF.

This chain connects TRBV5-4 to TRBJ2-5, with D uncertain. The CDR3 runs to 14 residues. CDR1 is SGHNT and CDR2 is YYREEE in the germline V gene (reference sequence). The germline V and J ends were trimmed by 4 bases and 0 bases, with 10 bases remaining between them. The CDR3 protein is CASSPQAHQETQYF. In nucleotides, the CDR3 is TGTGCCAGCAGCCCGCAGGCACACCAAGAGACCCAGTACTTC.

The genes are TRBV3-1 (or the pseudogene TRBV3-2) and TRBJ2-3, with a weak D call TRBD2 (6 bases). This CDR3 spans 14 amino acids. Germline V gene sequence: CDR1 LGHDT, CDR2 YNNKEL (reference sequence). With 2 bases removed from V and 5 bases from J, the gap between germline ends came to 11 bases. The CDR3 DNA is TGTGCCAGCAGCCAACGGAGGGGTCGAGATACGCAGTATTTT. Translated: CASSQRRGRDTQYF.

The rearrangement joins TRBV2 to TRBJ2-1, with TRBD1 identical over 7 bases. The CDR3 is 18 residues long. CDR1 and CDR2 from the germline V gene are SNHLY and FYNNEI. V was pared by 5 bases and J by 4 bases, with 17 bases of the junction left unmatched. CDR3 sequence (DNA): TGTGCCAGCAGTCCCCACAGGGGATTGGCAAGTGGGTACAATGAGCAGTTCTTC. This translates into CASSPHRGLASGYNEQFF.

This chain joins TRBV6-2 or TRBV6-3 and TRBJ1-2; tentative D call: TRBD1 (5 bases). Germline assignment: CDR1 MNHEY and CDR2 SVGEGT. The CDR3 runs 13 residues. Trimming took off 6 bases at V and 8 bases at J, with 16 bases between the two ends. CDR3 region: CASSPHRQGGYTF. CDR3 sequence (DNA): TGTGCCAGCAGCCCTCATCGGCAGGGCGGCTACACCTTC.

This chain uses TRBV24-1 with TRBJ2-1, with a tentative D call TRBD1 (6 bases). With 9 bases removed from V and 4 bases from J, the gap between germline ends came to 18 bases. Germline loops: CDR1 KGHDR, CDR2 SFDVKD. The CDR3 extends over 15 amino acids. The CDR3 here is CATQNSGQIYNEQFF. As DNA, the CDR3 is TGTGCCACCCAAAACTCAGGACAGATATACAATGAGCAGTTCTTC.

V and J are TRBV27 and TRBJ1-2, with 7 bases lining up with TRBD1. V shed 5 bases and J 2 bases; nucleotides not matched to a gene: 11. The CDR3 runs 16 residues. Per germline, CDR1 MNHEY and CDR2 SMNVEV (reference sequence). The CDR3 is CASSPRSGGRNYGYTF. DNA of the CDR3: TGTGCCAGCAGTCCACGATCAGGGGGGCGGAACTATGGCTACACCTTC.

The V and J genes are TRBV24-1 and TRBJ2-2; 7 nucleotides match TRBD2. The CDR3 is 17 residues long. The junction had 10 bases not matched to a gene; V was cut back by 5 bases and J by 2 bases. Germline assignment: CDR1 KGHDR and CDR2 SFDVKD. The CDR3 DNA follows: TGTGCCACCAGTGGCGAGGGAGGGCCTTATAACACCGGGGAGCTGTTTTTT. This gives the protein CATSGEGGPYNTGELFF.

The CDR3 DNA sequence: TGCGCCAGCGCCCAGGGAAGGAACACCGGGGAGCTGTTTTTT. Protein product: CASAQGRNTGELFF. This chain links TRBV5-1 with TRBJ2-2; tentatively, D is TRBD1 (5 bases). V was clipped by 7 bases and J by 1 base, with 11 bases between them. CDR3 size: 14 residues. Germline V gene data show CDR1 as SGHRS and CDR2 as YFSETQ.

The V and J genes are TRBV27 and TRBJ2-1; 12 bases match TRBD2. CDR1 is MNHEY, CDR2 SMNVEV, per germline (reference sequence). The trim removed 4 bases at V and 4 bases at J, leaving 8 bases unmatched. There are 17 residues in the CDR3. The CDR3 sequence: CASSSSGRAEGYNEQFF. CDR3 sequence (DNA): TGTGCCAGCAGTTCTAGCGGGAGGGCCGAGGGGTACAATGAGCAGTTCTTC.

The gene calls are TRBV12-3 or TRBV12-4 and TRBJ1-2; D may be TRBD1 (6 bases). This CDR3 is 12 amino acids long. The V gene lost 7 bases and the J gene lost 7 bases, with 13 bases spanning the gap. CDR3: CASTQGIRGYTF. DNA of the CDR3: TGTGCCAGCACTCAGGGGATCCGTGGCTACACCTTC.

The chain recombines TRBV13 with TRBJ2-7; maybe TRBD1 (6 bases). Germline assignment: CDR1 PRHDT and CDR2 FYEKMQ (reference sequence). V was clipped by 8 bases and J by 3 bases, with 23 bases between them. The CDR3 spans 16 residues. DNA for the CDR3: TGTGCCAGCGCACTCATAAGTGACAGGCTTGTCTACGAGCAGTACTTC. Residues: CASALISDRLVYEQYF.

The chain employs TRBV11-3 and TRBJ2-1; TRBD1 might be the D (6 bases). This CDR3 spans 14 amino acids. CDR1 SGHNT and CDR2 YENEEA come from the germline V gene. V was cut by 5 bases and J by 8 bases, with 16 bases left in between. CDR3 protein: CASSILQGSDEQFF. Written as DNA, the CDR3 is TGTGCCAGCAGCATTCTTCAGGGGAGCGATGAGCAGTTCTTC.

This chain joins TRBV30 and TRBJ2-7; 9 bases fit TRBD1. The germline V gene encodes CDR1 GTSNPN and CDR2 SVGIG (reference sequence). V lost 3 bases and J lost 5; bases outside the gene matches: 5. The CDR3 runs to 13 residues. CDR3 sequence: CAWRGTGRDEQYF. The CDR3 coding sequence is TGTGCCTGGAGGGGGACAGGGCGGGACGAGCAGTACTTC.

This clone was seen only once. The chain has TRBV2 and TRBJ1-4; maybe TRBD1 (6 bases). The CDR3 runs 14 residues. Between the trimmed V and J ends, which lost 0 bases and 4 bases, there was a span of 6 bases. CDR1 is SNHLY and CDR2 is FYNNEI in the germline V gene. CDR3 DNA sequence: TGTGCCAGCAGTGAAGCCAGGGGTAATGAAAAACTGTTTTTT. It encodes CASSEARGNEKLFF. Filled out from reference TRBV2 and TRBJ1-4, the complete variable domain reads EPEVTQTPSHQVTQMGQEVILRCVPISNHLYFYWYRQILGQKVEFLVSFYNNEISEKSEIFDDQFSVERPDGSNFTLKIRSTKLEDSAMYFCASSEARGNEKLFFGSGTQLSVL.

This chain uses TRBV30 with TRBJ1-4; 9 bases fit TRBD1. J was trimmed by 8 bases and V by 2 bases; bases with no gene match: 12. This CDR3 spans 16 amino acids. The germline gives CDR1 GTSNPN, CDR2 SVGIG (reference sequence). The CDR3 here is CAWSSSQQGAWEKLFF. CDR3 in DNA: TGTGCCTGGAGTTCCTCCCAACAGGGGGCTTGGGAAAAACTGTTTTTT.

The gene calls are TRBV4-1 and TRBJ2-7; 13 bases match TRBD2. CDR1 is MGHRA, CDR2 YSYEKL, per germline. The CDR3 has 17 residues. Trimming at V came to 1 base and at J to 3 bases, leaving 6 bases not matched to a gene. Written as DNA, the CDR3 is TGCGCCAGCAGCCAAGGGCCGACTAGCGGGAGGATCTACGAGCAGTACTTC. It codes for CASSQGPTSGRIYEQYF.

The rearrangement links TRBV4-3 to TRBJ2-3, with TRBD2 matching 10 bases. This CDR3 has 16 residues. The germline V gene has CDR1 LGHNA and CDR2 YSLEER. The V segment lost 1 base and the J segment 5 bases; nucleotides outside the gene matches: 6. The CDR3 region has the DNA TGCGCCAGCAGCCAAGTAAGCGGGGGGGCCGTAGATACGCAGTATTTT. Protein: CASSQVSGGAVDTQYF.

The chain recombines TRBV12-3 or TRBV12-4 with TRBJ2-1, with D unclear. The CDR3 contains 11 residues. Trimming stripped 2 bases from V and 14 bases from J, with 10 bases between. DNA of the CDR3: TGTGCCAGCAGTTTAAGCCTAGAGAAGTTCTTC. Its protein product is CASSLSLEKFF.

The chain couples TRBV13 to TRBJ2-1; 7 bases are shared with TRBD2. J gave up 4 bases and V 5 bases, and 8 bases lay outside the gene matches. Per the germline V gene, CDR1 is PRHDT and CDR2 is FYEKMQ (reference sequence). The CDR3 has 15 amino acids. CDR3 in amino acids: CASSTLREGYNEQFF. Written as DNA, the CDR3 is TGTGCCAGCAGCACCCTCAGGGAGGGGTACAATGAGCAGTTCTTC.

This clone showed up just a few times. The rearrangement uses TRBV4-3 and TRBJ2-1; TRBD1 matches at 9 bases. The germline V gene has CDR1 LGHNA and CDR2 YSLEER. This CDR3 has 16 amino acids. V shed 4 bases and J 2 bases; nucleotides not matched to a gene: 6. CDR3 coding DNA: TGCGCCAGCAGCCTAGGGACAGGGCTAACCTACAATGAGCAGTTCTTC. Protein: CASSLGTGLTYNEQFF.

The J gene is TRBJ2-3, the V gene TRBV6-5; D might be TRBD1 (7 bases). Germline values: CDR1 MNHEY, CDR2 SVGAGI. Trimming removed 0 bases at V and 6 bases at J, with 13 bases between. This CDR3 is built from 15 residues. The CDR3 protein is CASSYSGRGEDTQYF. CDR3 sequence (DNA): TGTGCCAGCAGTTACTCTGGCAGGGGGGAGGATACGCAGTATTTT.

The gene calls are TRBV28 and TRBJ2-1; 7 nucleotides line up with TRBD1. The CDR3 covers 14 residues. Germline V CDR1 and CDR2: MDHEN, SYDVKM. J gave up 5 bases and V 4 bases, and 5 bases lay outside the gene matches. The CDR3 DNA is TGTGCCAGCAGTTCGCGGACAGGAAACAATGAGCAGTTCTTC. Amino acids: CASSSRTGNNEQFF.